Shown below are 22 T cell receptor beta chains from a single sample sequenced in a study of PD-L1 blockade in urothelial cancer. The data were produced by immunoSEQ multiplex PCR, yet TCRdb's version contains in-frame clones alone and is incomplete. The sample holds roughly 20,000 clones, around 87% seen once. Sequenced here: PBMCs, sampled around atezolizumab (anti-PD-L1) treatment. These receptors originate from a woman between 55 and 75 years old with urothelial cancer.

The chain combines TRBV7-9 with TRBJ1-2; 9 nucleotides match TRBD1. Per germline, CDR1 SEHNR and CDR2 FQNEAQ (reference sequence). The trim removed 0 bases at V and 1 base at J, leaving 12 bases unmatched. This CDR3 comprises 19 residues. In nucleotides, the CDR3 is TGTGCCAGCAGCTTAGCTAACGGAGTTGAGGACAGGGGTAACTATGGCTACACCTTC. This translates into CASSLANGVEDRGNYGYTF.

This rearrangement joins TRBV27 to TRBJ2-1; 12 bases fit TRBD2. This CDR3 has 17 residues. V lost 7 bases and J lost 3; bases outside the gene matches: 10. The V gene's germline CDR1 is MNHEY and CDR2 SMNVEV (reference sequence). Here the CDR3 DNA reads TGTGCCAGCAATCCGGGACTAGCGGGTTTGAACTACAATGAGCAGTTCTTC. Translating gives CASNPGLAGLNYNEQFF.

V usage is TRBV5-4 and J usage is TRBJ1-2, with 9 bases that match TRBD1. The CDR3 has 13 amino acids. Germline lookup yields CDR1 SGHNT and CDR2 YYREEE (reference sequence). The junction had 6 bases not matched to a gene; V was cut back by 4 bases and J by 8 bases. CDR3 residues: CASSLTGGFGYTF. CDR3 coding DNA: TGTGCCAGCAGCCTGACAGGGGGATTCGGCTACACCTTC.

CDR3 DNA: TGCGCCAGCAGCCCAACAGGGGTGATCACTGAAGCTTTCTTT. Protein: CASSPTGVITEAFF. The chain is built from TRBV5-1 and TRBJ1-1, with 7 nucleotides matching TRBD1. Germline loops: CDR1 SGHRS, CDR2 YFSETQ. The V segment lost 4 bases and the J segment 4 bases; nucleotides outside the gene matches: 7. The CDR3 extends over 14 amino acids.

This sequence joins TRBV28 and TRBJ1-2, with 7 bases that match TRBD1. The trim removed 6 bases at V and 7 bases at J, leaving 8 bases unmatched. The CDR3 extends over 13 amino acids. Germline CDR1 reads MDHEN; CDR2 reads SYDVKM. The CDR3 DNA is TGTGCCAGCAGACCTGACAGGGCTGGTGGCTACACCTTC. Its translation: CASRPDRAGGYTF.

The rearrangement links TRBV4-1 to TRBJ1-2, with D perhaps TRBD1 (5 bases). The CDR3 extends over 15 amino acids. Germline V lookup: CDR1 MGHRA, CDR2 YSYEKL. Trimming removed 0 bases at V and 3 bases at J, with 11 bases between. The CDR3 DNA reads as TGCGCCAGCAGCCAAGAGGGCAGGGCGGACTATGGCTACACCTTC. Protein product: CASSQEGRADYGYTF.

The chain is built from TRBV7-9 and TRBJ1-1, with D possibly TRBD1 on 5 matching bases. The CDR3 is 14 residues long. Germline CDR1 and CDR2: SEHNR and FQNEAQ (reference sequence). Trimming left V 5 bases short and J 3 bases short, with 13 bases between. This CDR3 reads CASSPMTVDTEAFF. Here the CDR3 DNA reads TGTGCCAGCAGCCCCATGACAGTGGACACTGAAGCTTTCTTT.

This chain connects TRBV27 to TRBJ1-1; no clear D. The ends were cut back, 6 bases at V and 6 bases at J, with 8 bases in the middle. The CDR3 runs to 11 residues. Germline loops: CDR1 MNHEY, CDR2 SMNVEV (reference sequence). As DNA, the CDR3 is TGTGCCAGCAGGTTGAGGGCTGAAGCTTTCTTT. Protein: CASRLRAEAFF.

The chain uses TRBV11-3 and TRBJ2-3; D is possibly TRBD1 (5 bases). The germline V gene encodes CDR1 SGHNT and CDR2 YENEEA. V was shortened by 5 bases and J by 5 bases, with 20 bases between the two germline ends. The CDR3 is 16 residues long. As DNA, the CDR3 is TGTGCCAGCAGCCCCGGTGGGGCGGCAAAAGGAGATACGCAGTATTTT. Protein: CASSPGGAAKGDTQYF. The variable domain in full, completed from reference TRBV11-3 and TRBJ2-3, reads EAGVVQSPRYKIIEKKQPVAFWCNPISGHNTLYWYLQNLGQGPELLIRYENEEAVDDSQLPKDRFSAERLKGVDSTLKIQPAELGDSAVYLCASSPGGAAKGDTQYFGPGTRLTVL.

The genes are TRBV7-8 and TRBJ2-7; D unclear. CDR3 length equals 12 residues. V lost 2 bases and J 3 bases, leaving 5 bases between the germline ends. The germline CDR1 and CDR2 sequences are SGHVS and FQNEAQ. The CDR3 region is CASSLHGYEQYF. In DNA, the CDR3 is TGTGCCAGCAGCTTACACGGCTACGAGCAGTACTTC.

This clone was seen only once. This rearrangement joins TRBV28 to TRBJ1-2, with 7 bases aligning to TRBD1. Germline CDR1 is MDHEN and CDR2 is SYDVKM. This CDR3 contains 14 residues. V lost 5 bases, J lost 4 bases, and 7 bases stayed unmatched. CDR3: CASSRTGVGYGYTF. The DNA for the CDR3 is TGTGCCAGCAGTCGAACAGGGGTGGGCTATGGCTACACCTTC.

This sequence joins TRBV5-1 and TRBJ2-1, with 10 bases that match TRBD2. J was trimmed by 1 base and V by 3 bases; bases with no gene match: 1. Germline assignment: CDR1 SGHRS and CDR2 YFSETQ. This CDR3 has 15 residues. The CDR3 coding sequence is TGCGCCAGCAGCTCAGCGGGAGGGTCCTACAATGAGCAGTTCTTC. Its protein product is CASSSAGGSYNEQFF.

The chain carries TRBV7-8 and TRBJ2-1; D may be TRBD2 (6 bases). V was cut by 1 base and J by 6 bases, with 13 bases left in between. The CDR3 loop spans 15 amino acids. CDR1 and CDR2 (germline): SGHVS, FQNEAQ. CDR3 DNA sequence: TGTGCCAGCAGCTTAGTAGCGGAGAGAGTCAATGAGCAGTTCTTC. It encodes CASSLVAERVNEQFF.

DNA of the CDR3: TGTGCCAGCAGTTACCAAGGGGACAGGGTGAAATCACCCCTCCACTTT. Its protein is CASSYQGDRVKSPLHF. The rearrangement links TRBV6-5 to TRBJ1-6, with TRBD1 matching over 9 bases. The ends lost 2 bases at V and 10 bases at J; junction bases unmatched: 9. Germline CDR1 MNHEY, CDR2 SVGAGI. There are 16 residues in the CDR3.

The V and J genes are TRBV6-1 and TRBJ2-7; 8 bases match TRBD2. This CDR3 region has 15 residues. CDR1 is MNHNS, CDR2 SASEGT, per germline. V lost 4 bases to trimming and J lost 3 bases; unmatched junction nucleotides: 8. The CDR3 region has the DNA TGTGCCAGCAGTGGACGCGGGGGGCCCTACTACGAGCAGTACTTC. It encodes CASSGRGGPYYEQYF.

This rearrangement joins TRBV27 to TRBJ1-2, with 7 bases fitting TRBD1. The V gene's germline CDR1 is MNHEY and CDR2 SMNVEV (reference sequence). The CDR3 is 16 amino acids. After removal of 5 bases from V and 2 bases from J, the junction contained 11 bases not matched to a gene. CDR3 sequence reads: CASSPWGQPGNYGYTF. The CDR3 DNA sequence: TGTGCCAGCAGTCCCTGGGGACAGCCGGGAAACTATGGCTACACCTTC.

The chain carries TRBV5-1 and TRBJ2-5, with TRBD2 matching 14 bases. The V gene end was trimmed by 4 bases and the J gene end by 5 bases; junction bases not matched to a gene: 4. CDR1 is SGHRS, CDR2 YFSETQ, per germline. The CDR3 extends over 15 amino acids. CDR3 DNA sequence: TGCGCCAGCAGCAAGGGACTAGCGGGAGCCGAGACCCAGTACTTC. This translates into CASSKGLAGAETQYF.

CDR3 coding DNA: TGTGCCAGCAGCTTAGATCTAACCCAGGGTCGTGAAGCTTTCTTT. It translates to CASSLDLTQGREAFF. The chain employs TRBV11-2 and TRBJ1-1, with a weak D call TRBD1 (5 bases). The CDR3 covers 15 residues. From germline, CDR1 is SGHAT and CDR2 FQNNGV. V lost 0 bases, J lost 7 bases, and 15 bases lay in between.

This chain connects TRBV29-1 to TRBJ1-2; D is unresolved. CDR1 SQVTM and CDR2 ANQGSEA come from the germline V gene. The V and J ends lost 3 bases and 4 bases respectively, with 12 bases between them. The CDR3 consists of 13 residues. As DNA, the CDR3 is TGCAGCGTTGACGCGGGAAGTGGCTATGGCTACACCTTC. It encodes CSVDAGSGYGYTF.

This chain links TRBV2 with TRBJ2-7; the D is unclear. Trimming removed 4 bases at V and 7 bases at J, with 8 bases between. The germline CDR1 and CDR2 sequences are SNHLY and FYNNEI. CDR3 length equals 11 residues. This chain's CDR3 is CASSVQLEQYF. CDR3 coding DNA: TGTGCCAGCAGTGTACAGCTTGAGCAGTACTTC.

V and J are TRBV19 and TRBJ2-7; 11 nucleotides agree with TRBD2. Germline V CDR1 and CDR2: LNHDA, SQIVND (reference sequence). Trimming removed 1 base from V and 2 bases from J; junction bases left unmatched: 7. This CDR3 is 17 amino acids long. The CDR3: CASSIAPLAGGPYEQYF. The CDR3, as DNA: TGTGCCAGTAGTATAGCCCCGCTAGCGGGAGGACCCTACGAGCAGTACTTC.

Comment on this clone: This specimen includes other DNA sequences encoding the same CDR3. V usage is TRBV5-1 and J usage is TRBJ2-7; 8 positions agree with TRBD1. The CDR3 is 16 residues long. With 0 bases clipped from V and 2 bases from J, the junction kept 7 bases outside the gene matches. Germline V lookup: CDR1 SGHRS, CDR2 YFSETQ. CDR3 nucleotide sequence: TGCGCCAGCAGCTTGGCCGAGTCAGGGGGCCCCTACGAGCAGTACTTC. Encoded protein: CASSLAESGGPYEQYF.